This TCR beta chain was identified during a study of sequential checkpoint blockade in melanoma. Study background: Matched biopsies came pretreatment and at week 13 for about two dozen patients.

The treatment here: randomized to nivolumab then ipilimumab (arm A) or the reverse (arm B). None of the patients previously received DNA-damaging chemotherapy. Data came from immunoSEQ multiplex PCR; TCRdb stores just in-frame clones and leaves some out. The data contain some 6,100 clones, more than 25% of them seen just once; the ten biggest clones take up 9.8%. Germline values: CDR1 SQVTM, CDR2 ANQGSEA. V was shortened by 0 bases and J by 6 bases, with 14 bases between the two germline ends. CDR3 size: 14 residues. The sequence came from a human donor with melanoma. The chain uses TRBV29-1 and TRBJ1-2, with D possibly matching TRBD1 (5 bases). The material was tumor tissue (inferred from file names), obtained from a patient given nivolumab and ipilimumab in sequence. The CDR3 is CSVEERAREDGYTF. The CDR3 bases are TGCAGCGTTGAAGAGAGGGCCAGGGAAGATGGCTACACCTTC.